The clone carrying this T cell receptor beta chain was seen ten or more times. Its antigen is unknown. The data belong to a study of metastatic and nonmetastatic thyroid tumors. Study background: Repertoire comparisons spanned blood and tumor or nodule tissue from malignant and benign thyroid patients. Points from the study as a whole: Reported TCR beta diversity, measured in blood and tumor, was significantly higher for malignant thyroid tumors than for benign nodules.

Trimming pared 2 bases from V and 7 bases from J, leaving 9 bases between. CDR3 length: 14 residues. Germline V CDR1 and CDR2: SNHLY, FYNNEI. The authors' processing: The study took CDR3 differences across clinicopathological groups and made a distant-metastasis classifier for papillary thyroid cancer from them. TCRdb recomputed clones from the PCR reads via MiXCR. What appears here as the V and J calls and clone size reflects TCRdb's work, not the paper's. The sample records tens of thousands of clones, roughly 30% being singletons. Prior to thyroid surgery, none of the patients had received any treatment.

This clonotype was sampled from a female donor with papillary thyroid cancer or a benign thyroid nodule (not recorded which). Some clones in this sample may be carry-over from other donors' samples. Sequencing input: blood. The chain carries TRBV2 and TRBJ1-6; D is unclear. CDR3 protein: CASSERLGNSPLHF. In nucleotides, the CDR3 is TGTGCCAGCAGTGAACGCCTGGGCAATTCACCCCTCCACTTT.